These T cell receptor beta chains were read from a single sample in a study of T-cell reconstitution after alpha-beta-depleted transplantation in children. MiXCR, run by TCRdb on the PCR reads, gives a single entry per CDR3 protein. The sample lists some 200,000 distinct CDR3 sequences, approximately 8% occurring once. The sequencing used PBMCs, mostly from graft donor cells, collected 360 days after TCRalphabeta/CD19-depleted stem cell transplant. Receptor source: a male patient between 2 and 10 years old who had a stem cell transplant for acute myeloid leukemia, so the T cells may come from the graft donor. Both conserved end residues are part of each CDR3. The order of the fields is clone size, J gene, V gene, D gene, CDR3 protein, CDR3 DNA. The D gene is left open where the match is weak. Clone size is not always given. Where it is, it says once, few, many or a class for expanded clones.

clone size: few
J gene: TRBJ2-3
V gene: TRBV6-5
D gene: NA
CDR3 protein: CASTPGHHFTDTQYF
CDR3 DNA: TGTGCCAGCACCCCGGGACACCACTTCACAGATACGCAGTATTTT

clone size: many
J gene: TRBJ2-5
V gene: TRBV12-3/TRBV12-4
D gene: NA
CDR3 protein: CASSPSGRETQYF
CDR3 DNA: TGTGCCAGCAGCCCGTCGGGACGAGAGACCCAGTACTTC

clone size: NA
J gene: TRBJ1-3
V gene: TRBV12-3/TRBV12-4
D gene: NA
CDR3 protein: CASSPTPGLGNTIYF
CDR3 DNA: TGTGCCAGCAGCCCCACCCCAGGGTTAGGAAACACCATATATTTT

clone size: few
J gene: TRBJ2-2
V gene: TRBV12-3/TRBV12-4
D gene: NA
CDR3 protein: CASSLRGTDGELFF
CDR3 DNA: TGTGCCAGCAGTCTTAGGGGGACCGACGGGGAGCTGTTTTTT

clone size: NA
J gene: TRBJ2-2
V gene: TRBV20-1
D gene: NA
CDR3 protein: CSARDPRYHTWGELFF
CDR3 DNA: TGCAGTGCTAGAGACCCCCGATATCACACGTGGGGGGAGCTGTTTTTT

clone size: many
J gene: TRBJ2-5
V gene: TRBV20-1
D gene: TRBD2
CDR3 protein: CSASGLAGEEETQYF
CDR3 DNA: TGCAGTGCTAGCGGCCTAGCGGGAGAGGAGGAGACCCAGTACTTC

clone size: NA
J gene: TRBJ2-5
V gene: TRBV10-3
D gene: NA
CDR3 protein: CAISANQDETQYF
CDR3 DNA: TGTGCCATCAGTGCAAACCAGGATGAGACCCAGTACTTC

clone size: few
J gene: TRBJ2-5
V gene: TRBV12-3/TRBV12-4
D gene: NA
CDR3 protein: CASTEGVGWGMGRGETQYF
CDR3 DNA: TGTGCCAGCACCGAGGGCGTTGGATGGGGGATGGGCAGAGGGGAGACCCAGTACTTC

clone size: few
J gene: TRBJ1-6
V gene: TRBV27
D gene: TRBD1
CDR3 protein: CASKGQAHNSPLHF
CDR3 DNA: TGTGCCAGCAAAGGACAGGCTCATAATTCACCCCTCCACTTT

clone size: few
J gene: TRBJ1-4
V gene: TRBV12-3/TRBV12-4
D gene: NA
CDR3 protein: CASSFIAEKLFF
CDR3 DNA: TGTGCCAGCAGTTTTATTGCTGAAAAACTGTTTTTT

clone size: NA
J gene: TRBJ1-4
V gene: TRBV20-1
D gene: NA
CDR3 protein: CSSHLGPGGEKLFF
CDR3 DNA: TGCAGTTCTCATTTGGGGCCCGGGGGTGAAAAACTGTTTTTT